This record covers a single T cell receptor (beta chain). The data originate from a study of blood T cell repertoires in COVID-19. Background on the study: PBMCs, B-cell-depleted T cells, or T cells were the source of the cDNA or gDNA that made up the material.

TCRdb keeps only in-frame clones here, not all; method: immunoSEQ multiplex PCR. Altogether roughly 200,000 clones are present, roughly 83% being singletons, with the ten largest covering about 7%. In Seattle, patients joined the study during active infection and were tracked longitudinally. Germline V lookup: CDR1 SNHLY, CDR2 FYNNEI. This CDR3 comprises 13 residues. V was clipped by 6 bases and J by 6 bases; unmatched bases: 6. Sequencing was carried out using peripheral blood. The chain uses TRBV2 and TRBJ1-2; 8 nucleotides agree with TRBD1. The TCR was taken from a middle-aged woman with COVID-19, enrolled during active disease. This CDR3 is CASRLGQVHGYTF. The CDR3 DNA follows: TGTGCCAGCAGGCTGGGACAGGTCCATGGCTACACCTTC.